Each of the 19 T cell receptor beta chains below was sequenced from the same sample in a study of blood T cells in healthy people across ages. Primers used in a second PCR of roughly 6 to 12 cycles were a sample-barcoded 5' primer and a J-beta primer mix. Via MiXCR, TCRdb re-called the 5' RACE reads, giving one row per CDR3 protein. The data contain roughly 1.5 million distinct CDR3 sequences, roughly two fifths of them singletons. Sequenced material: blood. Every receptor here comes from a woman between 18 and 29 years old in good health.

Worth noting for this clonotype: Given a much more abundant clone one base away, this may be a read error. The chain carries TRBV27 and TRBJ2-1; D is unresolved. V lost 5 bases and J lost 10, with 18 bases in between. The CDR3 has 14 residues. Per the germline V gene, CDR1 is MNHEY and CDR2 is SMNVEV (reference sequence). CDR3 sequence: CASSLRTGAYEQFF. CDR3 coding DNA: TGTGCCAGCAGTCTTAGGACGGGTGCCTACGAGCAGTTCTTC.

This clonotype was recorded a few times. The rearrangement links TRBV20-1 to TRBJ2-7; D might be TRBD2 (5 bases). The V gene's germline CDR1 is DFQATT and CDR2 SNEGSKA (reference sequence). V shed 6 bases and J shed 6 bases, with 9 bases lying between them. The CDR3 loop spans 10 amino acids. CDR3 DNA: TGCAGTGCCATCGGGGTCGAGCAGTACTTC. Its translation: CSAIGVEQYF.

The chain has TRBV5-1 and TRBJ2-3, with TRBD1 matching 7 bases. J lost 2 bases, V lost 5 bases, and 5 bases had no gene match. CDR1 and CDR2 from the germline V gene are SGHRS and YFSETQ. The CDR3 is 14 amino acids. This CDR3 reads CASSTGTDTDTQYF. CDR3 nucleotides: TGCGCCAGCAGTACCGGGACAGACACAGATACGCAGTATTTT.

In its sample, this clonotype was seen many times. The V gene is TRBV20-1, the J gene TRBJ2-1, with TRBD2 matching over 12 bases. Germline V gene lookup returns CDR1 DFQATT and CDR2 SNEGSKA (reference sequence). The trim removed 3 bases at V and 12 bases at J, leaving 12 bases unmatched. CDR3 length equals 15 residues. The CDR3 loop is CSASIGTSGWVGQFF. The DNA of the CDR3 is TGCAGTGCTAGTATTGGGACTAGCGGGTGGGTAGGGCAGTTCTTC.

The chain uses TRBV12-3 or TRBV12-4 and TRBJ2-1; unclear D gene. The CDR3 sequence is 13 residues long. V shed 5 bases and J shed 8 bases, with 13 bases lying between them. CDR3 amino acids: CASSPSTVDEQFF. CDR3 in DNA: TGTGCCAGCAGTCCTTCCACCGTCGATGAGCAGTTCTTC.

This clonotype was observed at least ten times. V gene TRBV3-1 combines with J gene TRBJ1-1, with D possibly TRBD1 on 5 matching bases. Germline assignment: CDR1 LGHDT and CDR2 YNNKEL (reference sequence). Between the trimmed V and J ends, which lost 1 base and 1 base, there was a span of 19 bases. The CDR3 covers 18 residues. In nucleotides, the CDR3 is TGTGCCAGCAGCCAAGGAGGACACCTAGCACGAAAGAACACTGAAGCTTTCTTT. Translated, it gives CASSQGGHLARKNTEAFF.

The V and J genes are TRBV12-3 or TRBV12-4 and TRBJ2-7; D call uncertain. V was clipped by 7 bases and J by 2 bases, with 18 bases between them. The CDR3 is made up of 15 amino acids. The CDR3 DNA reads as TGTGCCAGCAATCCCCCTAACAATTTTCCCTACGAGCAGTACTTC. Amino acid sequence: CASNPPNNFPYEQYF.

This clonotype was observed a few times. The chain couples TRBV4-3 to TRBJ2-7; D is ambiguous. The CDR3 covers 14 residues. V was clipped by 1 base and J by 0 bases, with 7 bases between them. Germline V gives CDR1 LGHNA, CDR2 YSLEER. Written as DNA, the CDR3 is TGCGCCAGCAGCCAAGGGGCTTACTCCTACGAGCAGTACTTC. The encoded protein is CASSQGAYSYEQYF.

This clonotype was detected a few times. V gene TRBV6-5 combines with J gene TRBJ2-6; weak D call: TRBD1 (6 bases). From germline, CDR1 is MNHEY and CDR2 SVGAGI. V lost 5 bases and J 4 bases, leaving 12 bases between the germline ends. This CDR3 has 15 residues. CDR3 in DNA: TGTGCCAGCAGTGCAGGGGAGACCGGGGCCAACGTCCTGACTTTC. Protein product: CASSAGETGANVLTF.

This clonotype has only a few counts. The chain links TRBV5-1 to TRBJ2-1; 8 bases line up with TRBD2. Germline-derived CDR1 and CDR2 are SGHRS and YFSETQ. CDR3 length: 16 residues. Trimming cost V 2 bases and J 0 bases; bases outside gene matches: 4. The CDR3 DNA sequence: TGCGCCAGCAGCTTACGACTAGCGATCTCCTACAATGAGCAGTTCTTC. This codes for CASSLRLAISYNEQFF.

This clonotype occurred a few times. An end of the junction differs from the germline gene, which may be a read error. The chain employs TRBV7-2 and TRBJ2-3; D is ambiguous. CDR1 is SGHTA and CDR2 is FQGNSA in the germline V gene. The CDR3 spans 13 residues. The CDR3: CASAPKSTDMQYF. The CDR3 DNA is TGTGCCAGCGCACCGAAGAGCACAGATATGCAGTATTTT. Full variable domain (missing parts from reference TRBV7-2 and TRBJ2-3): GAGVSQSPSNKVTEKGKDVELRCDPISGHTALYWYRQSLGQGLEFLIYFQGNSAPDKSGLPSDRFSAERTGGSVSTLTIQRTQQEDSAVYLCASAPKSTDMQYFGPGTRLTVL.

This chain links TRBV27 with TRBJ2-7; D gene unclear. The CDR3 covers 12 residues. With 8 bases removed from V and 2 bases from J, the gap between germline ends came to 10 bases. Germline lookup yields CDR1 MNHEY and CDR2 SMNVEV (reference sequence). CDR3 loop: CASGDVAYEQYF. The DNA for the CDR3 is TGTGCCAGCGGAGATGTAGCCTACGAGCAGTACTTC.

J is TRBJ2-1 and V is TRBV2, with D hard to call. Trimming took off 1 base at V and 13 bases at J, with 11 bases between the two ends. The CDR3 contains 12 residues. The germline V gene encodes CDR1 SNHLY and CDR2 FYNNEI. The DNA for the CDR3 is TGTGCCAGCAGTGAAGTCCAAGGGCTCCAGTTCTTC. Translation gives CASSEVQGLQFF.

The rearrangement uses TRBV7-9 and TRBJ2-1; D is unclear. The CDR3 length is 14 residues. V lost 4 bases and J 9 bases, leaving 16 bases between the germline ends. Germline V CDR1 and CDR2: SEHNR, FQNEAQ (reference sequence). Here the CDR3 DNA reads TGTGCCAGCAGCTCCGGCCTCTCTAGGGTTGAGCAGTTCTTC. Its protein is CASSSGLSRVEQFF.

This sequence joins TRBV20-1 and TRBJ1-2; TRBD1 is a possible D gene (6 bases). The CDR3 runs to 12 residues. V lost 5 bases and J 4 bases, leaving 11 bases between the germline ends. The germline V gene encodes CDR1 DFQATT and CDR2 SNEGSKA (reference sequence). The CDR3 region is CSAGDKSYGYTF. In DNA form, the CDR3 reads TGCAGTGCTGGGGACAAATCCTATGGCTACACCTTC.

V gene TRBV7-2 combines with J gene TRBJ2-5, with TRBD2 identical over 10 bases. The CDR3 extends over 13 amino acids. The germline CDR1 and CDR2 sequences are SGHTA and FQGNSA. V gave up 8 bases and J gave up 11 bases; unmatched junction bases: 11. The CDR3 bases are TGTGCCAGCGGACTAGCGGACAAGGGTGAGCAGTACTTC. Its protein is CASGLADKGEQYF.

CDR3 region: CSAPKGGLEAFF. The CDR3 bases are TGCAGTGCCCCGAAGGGCGGACTTGAAGCTTTCTTT. The chain recombines TRBV20-1 with TRBJ1-1; the D is unclear. The CDR3 length is 12 residues. V was trimmed by 6 bases and J by 7 bases, leaving 15 bases between them. Germline CDR1 DFQATT, CDR2 SNEGSKA (reference sequence).

The chain joins TRBV5-4 to TRBJ2-1; 11 bases match TRBD1. The ends lost 0 bases at V and 7 bases at J; junction bases unmatched: 6. CDR3 length: 16 residues. Germline CDR1 and CDR2: SGHNT and YYREEE (reference sequence). In nucleotides, the CDR3 is TGTGCCAGCAGCTTGGAAGGACAGGGGGCCTGGAATGAGCAGTTCTTC. It codes for CASSLEGQGAWNEQFF.

In this sample, this clonotype turned up many times. The gene calls are TRBV20-1 and TRBJ2-3; a weak D match, TRBD1 (6 bases). The CDR3 sequence is 12 residues long. Trimming removed 3 bases from V and 5 bases from J, with 9 bases in between. CDR1 and CDR2 from the germline V gene are DFQATT and SNEGSKA (reference sequence). The CDR3 loop is CSASRDIDTQYF. In nucleotides, the CDR3 is TGCAGTGCTAGTAGGGACATAGATACGCAGTATTTT.